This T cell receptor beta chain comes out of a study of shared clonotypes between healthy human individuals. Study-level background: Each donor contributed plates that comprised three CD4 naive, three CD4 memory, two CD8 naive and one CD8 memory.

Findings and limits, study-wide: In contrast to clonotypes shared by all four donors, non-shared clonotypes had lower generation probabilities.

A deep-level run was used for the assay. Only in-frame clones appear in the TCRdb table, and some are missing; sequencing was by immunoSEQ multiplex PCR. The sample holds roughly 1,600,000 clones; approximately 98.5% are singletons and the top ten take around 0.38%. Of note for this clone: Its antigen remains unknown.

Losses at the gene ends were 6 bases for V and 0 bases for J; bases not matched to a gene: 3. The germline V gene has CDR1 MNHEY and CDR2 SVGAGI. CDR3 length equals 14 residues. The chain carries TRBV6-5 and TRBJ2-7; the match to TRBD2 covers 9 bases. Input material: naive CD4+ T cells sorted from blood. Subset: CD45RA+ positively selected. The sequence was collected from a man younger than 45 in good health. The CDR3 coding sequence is TGTGCCAGCAGATCGGGACTAGCCTCCTACGAGCAGTACTTC. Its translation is CASRSGLASYEQYF.